This T cell receptor beta chain derives from a study of CD8 T cells in ankylosing spondylitis. The V end lost 3 bases, the J end lost 4 bases, and 12 bases lay between the germline ends. Germline CDR1 SGHTA, CDR2 FQGNSA. This CDR3 spans 14 amino acids. Study findings and constraints: What seemed typical of ankylosing spondylitis blood was a TCR beta motif built from under 10 highly homologous variants. Disease-linked clones displayed a CD8+ phenotype and appeared relatively rarely in peripheral blood. The study looked at matched synovial fluid samples from ankylosing spondylitis patients. Disease-linked clones were reported to be significantly enriched there.

With molecular barcodes, quantitative 5'-RACE was used to make the TCR beta libraries. TCRdb re-called the 5' RACE reads with MiXCR, one entry per CDR3 protein. Altogether about 36,000 distinct CDR3 sequences are present, approximately 10% being singletons, with the ten largest covering about 19%. Comments on this clonotype: The antigen is unknown.

The clonotype originates from a male donor with ankylosing spondylitis. The sample consisted of synovial fluid, either unsorted or a sorted T cell fraction (not recorded which). This chain joins TRBV7-2 and TRBJ1-2; a possible D gene is TRBD1 (5 bases). The CDR3 nucleotides are TGTGCCAGCAGCTTCATGGGGGGAGGCTATGGCTACACCTTC. The encoded protein is CASSFMGGGYGYTF. The full variable domain, in which reference TRBV7-2 and TRBJ1-2 provide the parts outside the CDR3, is GAGVSQSPSNKVTEKGKDVELRCDPISGHTALYWYRQSLGQGLEFLIYFQGNSAPDKSGLPSDRFSAERTGGSVSTLTIQRTQQEDSAVYLCASSFMGGGYGYTFGSGTRLTVV.